This T cell receptor (beta chain) was sequenced in a study of T cell responses to AZD1222 COVID-19 vaccine (dated by TCRdb to 2020 to 2022). Regarding the research as a whole: AZD1222 recipients given second doses at about 4 weeks or at about 12 weeks were pooled, since spike-specific TCR depth and breadth were not found to differ between the two schedules. Trial participants were enrolled into age subgroups of 18-55, 56-69 and 70-plus years, which contained about 150, 28 and 57 TCR-sequenced participants, respectively. A total of 230 or so trial participants underwent TCR sequencing, of whom around 200 received two doses of AZD1222 and about 25 received two doses of the MenACWY control vaccine.

Paper-wide results and their limitations: Conclusions about previously exposed vaccinees are limited, since just 6 or 7 AZD1222 recipients were seropositive for SARS-CoV-2 at baseline. The 56-69-year group was small, and its depth increase did not reach significance, likely because of low power. The vaccine-associated CD4 TCRs covered the entire spike protein, and the dominant responses fell in regions 160-218 and 743-854. Participants were mostly white British, with more females than males. The authors suggested clonal diversity may have been underestimated. A significant rise in spike-specific TCR breadth and depth was observed after two AZD1222 doses relative to day 0 and relative to MenACWY recipients. Epitopes outside the regions mutated in the B.1.351 and B.1.1.7 variants were reportedly recognized by nearly half of the unique spike-specific TCRs. Because no day 14 peak-response samples were available, repertoires were characterized only after the peak T cell response.

The CDR3 regions of human TCRbeta chains were analyzed by immunosequencing. Per the authors' processing: TCRs in the repertoires were matched against a reference library of SARS-CoV-2-specific TCRs that had been generated with the MIRA antigen-specificity platform. Breadth was defined as the fraction of unique TCRs that were SARS-CoV-2-associated, and depth was defined as the fraction of total T cells that were SARS-CoV-2-associated. Using the MIRA data, every spike-specific TCR was mapped to the spike region that the TCR reacted to and assigned to either a CD4 or a CD8 class. Log10-transformed breadth and depth values were compared by one-way ANOVA with Sidak's multiple comparisons tests. The clones in this table, taken by TCRdb from immuneACCESS, are in-frame only. Not every clone is retained; where verified, under half of the shortfall comes from an unresolved V gene, and the cause of the rest is unknown. Clonal size and the V and J genes are those of that table, whereas D and trimming came from the DNA. The sample table holds about 190,000 clones, of which approximately 94% were seen once. Clones ranked in the top ten supply 9.2% of the sample.

Germline trimming amounts to 8 bases on V and 8 bases on J, with 6 as the count of junction bases outside the gene matches. As encoded in the germline V gene, CDR1 is SNHLY while CDR2 is FYNNEI. From its cysteine to its phenylalanine, the CDR3 spans 12 amino acids. Here the CDR3 DNA is all that survives: 36 bases in frame from base 1. Regarding this clone: The clone's antigen remains unknown. Base qualities are not at hand, and no much larger clone is one base apart.

The sample's time point label, decoded: baseline before first vaccination. Vaccinee samples were obtained from the UK trials COV001 and COV002, which included a single-blind randomized controlled phase 2/3 trial of AZD1222 (ChAdOx1 nCoV-19) in healthy adults. For TCRbeta chain sequencing, PBMC samples were collected from trial participants at day 0 and at day 28 after the second dose. This specimen consisted of peripheral blood, obtained on day 0 of AZD1222 vaccination. This sequence uses TRBV2 and TRBJ2-1, with TRBD1 identical over 7 junction bases. The source is an adult in good health. CDR3 sequence: CASGQALDEQFF. The nucleotide sequence reads as follows: TGTGCCAGCGGACAGGCTTTGGATGAGCAGTTCTTC.